This record looks at one T cell receptor (beta chain) sequence and its context. TCRdb's copy holds only in-frame clones and misses some; the assay was immunoSEQ multiplex PCR. The sample carries some 230,000 clones, roughly four fifths recorded once. Participant ages covered about 18 to 89 years across 20 to 25 US areas. Each participant's cohort was designated according to participant-reported clinical history. The data belong to a study of blood T cell repertoires in COVID-19. Across the study: The analysed material was cDNA or gDNA that came from T cells, B-cell-depleted T cells, or PBMCs.

CDR3 length: 15 residues. Trimming took 5 bases from V and 3 from J, leaving 16 bases between them. Per the germline V gene, CDR1 is SGHTA and CDR2 is FQGNSA. The source is a woman between 40 and 55 years old with acute COVID-19. The sequenced material came from PBMCs or T cells enriched from blood (not recorded which). This chain joins TRBV7-2 and TRBJ1-1, with a tentative D call TRBD1 (5 bases). This chain's CDR3 is CASSRVRVMDTEAFF. CDR3 sequence (DNA): TGTGCCAGCAGCCGCGTCAGGGTCATGGACACTGAAGCTTTCTTT.